Listed here are 4 T cell receptor beta chains from one sample, sequenced in a study of cytotoxic CD8 clonotypes in ibrutinib-treated CLL. Assay: immunoSEQ multiplex PCR; the TCRdb copy retains only in-frame clones and omits some. The sample includes roughly 100,000 clones, around 73% of them seen just once. This material consisted of PBMCs, taken after 12 months of ibrutinib treatment. The source of these receptors is a human donor with chronic lymphocytic leukemia.

The chain recombines TRBV11-2 with TRBJ1-1; D perhaps matches TRBD1 (5 bases). Trimming stripped 5 bases from V and 5 bases from J, with 18 bases between. CDR3 length: 15 amino acids. Germline CDR1 reads SGHAT; CDR2 reads FQNNGV. For the CDR3, the DNA is TGTGCCAGCAGCGTCCCCACAATGGGGGGGACTGAAGCTTTCTTT. Its protein is CASSVPTMGGTEAFF.

The V call is TRBV6-4, the J call TRBJ1-4; the D gene is possibly TRBD1 (5 bases). Germline V lookup: CDR1 MRHNA, CDR2 SNTAGT. The V and J ends lost 11 bases and 4 bases respectively, with 11 bases between them. The CDR3 runs 12 residues. The CDR3: CAHGAGNEKLFF. As DNA, the CDR3 is TGTGCCCATGGGGCAGGTAATGAAAAACTGTTTTTT.

CDR3 residues: CATRSSGANVLTF. CDR3 DNA: TGTGCCACGCGGAGCTCTGGGGCCAACGTCCTGACTTTC. The rearrangement links TRBV14 to TRBJ2-6; D not certain. Germline assignment: CDR1 SGHDN and CDR2 FVKESK. Trimming shortened V by 10 bases and J by 0 bases, and 7 bases separated the two germline ends. The CDR3 totals 13 residues.

The V gene is TRBV6-1, the J gene TRBJ1-5, with TRBD1 as a possible D gene (6 bases). Trimming removed 2 bases from V and 1 base from J, with 9 bases in between. There are 15 residues in the CDR3. The germline gives CDR1 MNHNS, CDR2 SASEGT. The CDR3 reads CASSELGASNQPQHF. CDR3 sequence (DNA): TGTGCCAGCAGTGAATTGGGGGCGAGCAATCAGCCCCAGCATTTT.